This T cell receptor beta chain was recovered during a study of shared clonotypes between healthy human individuals. Overall study results and limits: Blood alone was sampled, and tissue repertoires likely differ. The sharing of 5% to 5.5% of naive CD4 clonotypes was seen across several donors. Generally, estimated richness proved larger in naive subsets than it did in memory subsets.

The study separated CD4+ cells into CD45RA+ naive and CD45RA-negative memory subsets. A remark on this clone: Its antigen is unidentified.

Some clones are missing from TCRdb's copy, which holds only in-frame ones; the method was immunoSEQ multiplex PCR. The profile shows almost 750,000 clones, roughly 72% of them singletons. The clonotype originates from a woman between 25 and 40 years old in good health. The specimen was memory CD4+ T cells sorted from blood. Subset indicated: CD45RA-negative fraction.

In DNA, the CDR3 is TGTGCCAGCAGCTGGGGGCATAGGGCTGAAGCTTTCTTT. This codes for CASSWGHRAEAFF. The gene calls are TRBV6-5 and TRBJ1-1; perhaps TRBD1 as D (6 bases). Germline assignment: CDR1 MNHEY and CDR2 SVGAGI. CDR3 length: 13 amino acids. V lost 6 bases and J 6 bases, leaving 14 bases between the germline ends.